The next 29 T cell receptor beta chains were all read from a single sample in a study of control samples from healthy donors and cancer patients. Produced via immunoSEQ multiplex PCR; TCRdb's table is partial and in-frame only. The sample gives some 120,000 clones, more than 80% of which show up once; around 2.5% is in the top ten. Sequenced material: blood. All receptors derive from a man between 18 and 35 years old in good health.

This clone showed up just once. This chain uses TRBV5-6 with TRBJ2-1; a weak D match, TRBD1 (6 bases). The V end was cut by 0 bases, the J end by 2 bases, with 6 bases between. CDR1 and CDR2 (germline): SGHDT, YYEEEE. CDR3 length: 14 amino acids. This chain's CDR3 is CASSLDRAYNEQFF. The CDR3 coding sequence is TGTGCCAGCAGCTTGGACAGGGCCTACAATGAGCAGTTCTTC.

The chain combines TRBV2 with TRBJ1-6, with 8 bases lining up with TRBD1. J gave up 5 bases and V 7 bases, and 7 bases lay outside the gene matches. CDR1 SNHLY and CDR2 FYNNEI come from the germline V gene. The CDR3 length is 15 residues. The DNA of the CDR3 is TGTGCCAGCATAACCCAGGGGGCCCATAATTCACCCCTCCACTTT. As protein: CASITQGAHNSPLHF.

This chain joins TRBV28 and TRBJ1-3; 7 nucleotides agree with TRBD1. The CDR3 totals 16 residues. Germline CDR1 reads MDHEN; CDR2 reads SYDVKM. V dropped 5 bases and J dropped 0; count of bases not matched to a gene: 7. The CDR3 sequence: CASSPGQISSGNTIYF. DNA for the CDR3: TGTGCCAGCAGTCCGGGACAGATAAGCTCTGGAAACACCATATATTTT.

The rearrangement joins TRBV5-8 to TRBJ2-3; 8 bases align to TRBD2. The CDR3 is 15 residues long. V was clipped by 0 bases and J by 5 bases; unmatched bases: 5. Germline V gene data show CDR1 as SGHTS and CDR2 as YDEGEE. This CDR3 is CASSLAGGPIDTQYF. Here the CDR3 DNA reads TGTGCCAGCAGCTTGGCGGGGGGGCCTATAGATACGCAGTATTTT.

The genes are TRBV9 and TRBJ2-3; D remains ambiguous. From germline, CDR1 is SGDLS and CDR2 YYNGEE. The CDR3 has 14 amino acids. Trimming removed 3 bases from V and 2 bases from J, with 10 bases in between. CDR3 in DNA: TGTGCCAGCAGCGCCGGGCCCGCCACAGATACGCAGTATTTT. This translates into CASSAGPATDTQYF.

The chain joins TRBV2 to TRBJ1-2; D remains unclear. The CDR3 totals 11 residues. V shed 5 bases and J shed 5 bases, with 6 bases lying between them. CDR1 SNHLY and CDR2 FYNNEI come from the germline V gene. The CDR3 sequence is CASSFEYGYTF. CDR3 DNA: TGTGCCAGCAGTTTTGAGTATGGCTACACCTTC.

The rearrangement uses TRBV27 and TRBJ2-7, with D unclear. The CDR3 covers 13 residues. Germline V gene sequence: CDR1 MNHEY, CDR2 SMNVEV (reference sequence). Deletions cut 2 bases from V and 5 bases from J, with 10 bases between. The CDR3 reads CASSLDRYHEQYF. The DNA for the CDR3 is TGTGCCAGCAGTTTAGATCGGTACCACGAGCAGTACTTC.

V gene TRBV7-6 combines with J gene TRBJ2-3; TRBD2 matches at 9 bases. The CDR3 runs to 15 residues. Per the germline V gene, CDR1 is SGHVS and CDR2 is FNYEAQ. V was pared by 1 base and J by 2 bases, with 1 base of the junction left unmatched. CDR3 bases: TGTGCCAGCAGCTTAGGCGGGGGGGTCACAGATACGCAGTATTTT. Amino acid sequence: CASSLGGGVTDTQYF.

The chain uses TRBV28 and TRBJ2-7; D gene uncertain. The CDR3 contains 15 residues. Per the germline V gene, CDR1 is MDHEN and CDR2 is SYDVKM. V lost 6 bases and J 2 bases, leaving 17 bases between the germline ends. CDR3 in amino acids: CASSLGRINTYEQYF. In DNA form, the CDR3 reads TGTGCCAGCAGCCTCGGACGAATCAACACCTACGAGCAGTACTTC. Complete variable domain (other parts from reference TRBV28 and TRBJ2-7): DVKVTQSSRYLVKRTGEKVFLECVQDMDHENMFWYRQDPGLGLRLIYFSYDVKMKEKGDIPEGYSVSREKKERFSLILESASTNQTSMYLCASSLGRINTYEQYFGPGTRLTVT.

CDR3 protein: CAWNALGAGLEAFF. The CDR3 nucleotides are TGTGCCTGGAATGCCCTCGGGGCAGGTCTTGAAGCTTTCTTT. This chain joins TRBV30 and TRBJ1-1; D might be TRBD1 (5 bases). The V end was cut by 4 bases, the J end by 7 bases, with 19 bases between. The CDR3 runs to 14 residues. Germline V gene data show CDR1 as GTSNPN and CDR2 as SVGIG (reference sequence).

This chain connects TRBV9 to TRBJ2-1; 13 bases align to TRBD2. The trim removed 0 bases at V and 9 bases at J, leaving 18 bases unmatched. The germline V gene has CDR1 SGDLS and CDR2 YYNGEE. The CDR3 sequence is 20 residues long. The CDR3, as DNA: TGTGCCAGCAGCGTAGTCCCTCTGGGACTAGCGGGGTCGGCTGTGGTTGAGCAGTTCTTC. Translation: CASSVVPLGLAGSAVVEQFF.

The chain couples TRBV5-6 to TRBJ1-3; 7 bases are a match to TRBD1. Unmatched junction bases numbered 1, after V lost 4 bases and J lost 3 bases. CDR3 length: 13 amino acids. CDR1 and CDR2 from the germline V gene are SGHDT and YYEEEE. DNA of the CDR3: TGTGCCAGCAGCGGGGACAGTGGAAACACCATATATTTT. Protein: CASSGDSGNTIYF.

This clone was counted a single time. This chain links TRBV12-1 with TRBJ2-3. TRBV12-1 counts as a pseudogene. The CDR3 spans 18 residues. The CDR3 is CASSLIPRGGGSTDTQYF. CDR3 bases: TGTGCCAGCAGCTTAATCCCACGAGGGGGAGGTTCGACAGATACGCAGTATTTT.

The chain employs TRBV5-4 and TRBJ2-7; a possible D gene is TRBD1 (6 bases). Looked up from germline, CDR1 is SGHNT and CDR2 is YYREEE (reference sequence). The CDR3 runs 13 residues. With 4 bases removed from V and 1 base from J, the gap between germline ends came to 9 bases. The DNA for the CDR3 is TGTGCCAGCAGCGCCGGACAGTCCTACGAGCAGTACTTC. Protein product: CASSAGQSYEQYF.

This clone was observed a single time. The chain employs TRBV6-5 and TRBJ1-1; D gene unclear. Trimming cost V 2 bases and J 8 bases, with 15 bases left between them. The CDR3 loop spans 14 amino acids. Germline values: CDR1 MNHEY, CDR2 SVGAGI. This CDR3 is CASSYLGRAVEAFF. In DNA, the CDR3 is TGTGCCAGCAGTTACCTTGGGAGAGCGGTCGAAGCTTTCTTT.

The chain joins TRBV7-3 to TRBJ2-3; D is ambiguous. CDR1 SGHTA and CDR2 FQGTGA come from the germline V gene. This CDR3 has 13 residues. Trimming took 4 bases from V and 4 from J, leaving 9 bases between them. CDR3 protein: CASSSVNSDTQYF. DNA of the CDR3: TGTGCCAGCAGCTCCGTAAATTCAGATACGCAGTATTTT. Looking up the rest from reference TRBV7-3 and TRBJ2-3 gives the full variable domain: GAGVSQTPSNKVTEKGKYVELRCDPISGHTALYWYRQSLGQGPEFLIYFQGTGAADDSGLPNDRFFAVRPEGSVSTLKIQRTERGDSAVYLCASSSVNSDTQYFGPGTRLTVL.

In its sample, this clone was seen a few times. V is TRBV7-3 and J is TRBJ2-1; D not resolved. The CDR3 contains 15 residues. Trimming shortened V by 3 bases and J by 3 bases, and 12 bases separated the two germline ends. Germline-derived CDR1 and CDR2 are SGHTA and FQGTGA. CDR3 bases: TGTGCCAGCAGCTTTAATGGGGTATACTACAATGAGCAGTTCTTC. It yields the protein CASSFNGVYYNEQFF.

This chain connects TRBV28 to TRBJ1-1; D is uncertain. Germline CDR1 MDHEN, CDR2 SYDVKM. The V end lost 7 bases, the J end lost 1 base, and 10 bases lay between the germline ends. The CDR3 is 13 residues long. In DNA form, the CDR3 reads TGTGCCAGCACCGGGTCGGGGAACACTGAAGCTTTCTTT. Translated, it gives CASTGSGNTEAFF. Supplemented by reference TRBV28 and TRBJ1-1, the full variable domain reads DVKVTQSSRYLVKRTGEKVFLECVQDMDHENMFWYRQDPGLGLRLIYFSYDVKMKEKGDIPEGYSVSREKKERFSLILESASTNQTSMYLCASTGSGNTEAFFGQGTRLTVV.

The CDR3 DNA reads as TGTGCCAGCAGCGTAGGGGGGGGTGATTCACCCCTCCACTTT. It specifies CASSVGGGDSPLHF. The rearrangement links TRBV9 to TRBJ1-6; D perhaps matches TRBD1 (5 bases). Trimming took 0 bases from V and 8 from J, leaving 9 bases between them. From germline, CDR1 is SGDLS and CDR2 YYNGEE. The length of the CDR3 is 14 residues. Together with reference TRBV9 and TRBJ1-6, the CDR3 gives the full variable domain: DSGVTQTPKHLITATGQRVTLRCSPRSGDLSVYWYQQSLDQGLQFLIQYYNGEERAKGNILERFSAQQFPDLHSELNLSSLELGDSALYFCASSVGGGDSPLHFGNGTRLTVT.

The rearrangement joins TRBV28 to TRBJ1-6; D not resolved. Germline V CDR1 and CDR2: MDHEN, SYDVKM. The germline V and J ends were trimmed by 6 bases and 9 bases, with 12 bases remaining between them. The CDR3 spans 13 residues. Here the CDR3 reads CASRNIRGSPLHF. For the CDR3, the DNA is TGTGCCAGCAGGAACATTCGGGGTTCACCCCTCCACTTT.

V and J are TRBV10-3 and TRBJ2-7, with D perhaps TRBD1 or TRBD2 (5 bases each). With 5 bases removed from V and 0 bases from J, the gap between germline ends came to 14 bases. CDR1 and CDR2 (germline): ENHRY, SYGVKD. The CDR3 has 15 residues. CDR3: CAISLGPASSYEQYF. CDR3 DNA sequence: TGTGCCATCAGTCTGGGACCCGCAAGCTCCTACGAGCAGTACTTC.

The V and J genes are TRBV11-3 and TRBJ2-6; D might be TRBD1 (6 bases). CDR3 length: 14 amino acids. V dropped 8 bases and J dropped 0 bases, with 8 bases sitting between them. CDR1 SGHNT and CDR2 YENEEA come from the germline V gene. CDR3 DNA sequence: TGTGCCAGCCAAGGGGGCTCTGGGGCCAACGTCCTGACTTTC. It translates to CASQGGSGANVLTF.

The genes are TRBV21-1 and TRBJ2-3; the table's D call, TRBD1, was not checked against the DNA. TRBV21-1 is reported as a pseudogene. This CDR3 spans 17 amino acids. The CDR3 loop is CASPIWDNHPGADTQYF. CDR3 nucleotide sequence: TGTGCCAGTCCCATTTGGGACAACCACCCTGGGGCAGATACGCAGTATTTT.

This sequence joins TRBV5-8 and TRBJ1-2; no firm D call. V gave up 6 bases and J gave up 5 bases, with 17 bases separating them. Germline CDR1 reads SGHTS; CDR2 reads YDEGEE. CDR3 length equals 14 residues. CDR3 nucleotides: TGTGCCAGCACTCGACGGGTTGATCGGTATGGCTACACCTTC. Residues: CASTRRVDRYGYTF.

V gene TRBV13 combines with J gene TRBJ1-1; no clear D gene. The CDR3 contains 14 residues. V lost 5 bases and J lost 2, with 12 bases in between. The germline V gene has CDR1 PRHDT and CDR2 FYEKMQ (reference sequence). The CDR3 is CASSPPGKNTEAFF. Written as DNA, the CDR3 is TGTGCCAGCAGCCCACCGGGAAAAAACACTGAAGCTTTCTTT.

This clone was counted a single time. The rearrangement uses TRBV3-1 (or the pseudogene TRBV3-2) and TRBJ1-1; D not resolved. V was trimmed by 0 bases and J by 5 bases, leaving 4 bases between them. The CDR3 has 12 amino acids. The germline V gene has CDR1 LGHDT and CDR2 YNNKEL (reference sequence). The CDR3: CASSQEGTEAFF. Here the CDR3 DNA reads TGTGCCAGCAGCCAAGAAGGGACTGAAGCTTTCTTT.

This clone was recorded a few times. The CDR3 coding sequence is TGCAGCATCGACAGGGGGCAGTTTGAAGCTTTCTTT. Protein sequence: CSIDRGQFEAFF. The chain joins TRBV29-1 to TRBJ1-1; TRBD1 matches at 10 bases. The trim removed 8 bases at V and 7 bases at J, leaving 7 bases unmatched. The CDR3 spans 12 residues. Looked up from germline, CDR1 is SQVTM and CDR2 is ANQGSEA.

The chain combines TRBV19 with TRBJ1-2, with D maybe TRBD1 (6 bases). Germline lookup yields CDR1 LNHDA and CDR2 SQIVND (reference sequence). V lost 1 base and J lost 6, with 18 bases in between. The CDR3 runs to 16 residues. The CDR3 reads CASSIGPGAPYDGYTF. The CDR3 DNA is TGTGCCAGTAGTATAGGTCCGGGGGCGCCCTACGATGGCTACACCTTC. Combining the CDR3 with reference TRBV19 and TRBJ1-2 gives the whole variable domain DGGITQSPKYLFRKEGQNVTLSCEQNLNHDAMYWYRQDPGQGLRLIYYSQIVNDFQKGDIAEGYSVSREKKESFPLTVTSAQKNPTAFYLCASSIGPGAPYDGYTFGSGTRLTVV.

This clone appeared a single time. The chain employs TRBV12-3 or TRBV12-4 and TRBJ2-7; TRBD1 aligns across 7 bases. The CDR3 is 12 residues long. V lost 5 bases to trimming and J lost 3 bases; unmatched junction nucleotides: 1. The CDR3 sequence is CASSGTDYEQYF. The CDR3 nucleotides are TGTGCCAGCAGTGGGACAGACTACGAGCAGTACTTC.